The 16 T cell receptor beta chains below come from one sample, sequenced in a study of T cells in Graves' hyperthyroidism and ophthalmopathy. RNA transcripts gave rise to amplified TCR beta CDR3 regions. HTBI primers drove first-round RT-PCR of the TCR CDR3. TCRdb recomputed calls from the multiplex PCR reads with MiXCR, one row per CDR3 protein. This repertoire shows about 640,000 distinct CDR3 sequences, less than 25% found once; its top ten account for 34%. Sequenced input: blood. These receptors all come from a man aged 25-40 years with Graves' ophthalmopathy.

The rearrangement links TRBV5-1 to TRBJ1-2, with TRBD1 as a possible D gene (5 bases). The V end was cut by 4 bases, the J end by 6 bases, with 16 bases between. CDR3 length: 14 residues. Germline V CDR1 and CDR2: SGHRS, YFSETQ. The CDR3 bases are TGCGCCAGCAGCCCCCCCGAGGGGAGGGATGGCTACACCTTC. The encoded protein is CASSPPEGRDGYTF. The whole variable domain, remainder taken from reference TRBV5-1 and TRBJ1-2, is KAGVTQTPRYLIKTRGQQVTLSCSPISGHRSVSWYQQTPGQGLQFLFEYFSETQRNKGNFPGRFSGRQFSNSRSEMNVSTLELGDSALYLCASSPPEGRDGYTFGSGTRLTVV.

The gene calls are TRBV6-2 or TRBV6-3 and TRBJ2-7; 8 nucleotides agree with TRBD2. The CDR3 has 16 amino acids. Germline V CDR1 and CDR2: MNHEY, SVGEGT. V lost 0 bases, J lost 3 bases, and 7 bases stayed unmatched. CDR3 sequence (DNA): TGTGCCAGCAGTTACTCCCCCCGGGCGGGGGGCTACGAGCAGTACTTC. This encodes CASSYSPRAGGYEQYF.

V gene TRBV6-1 combines with J gene TRBJ2-5, with TRBD2 identical over 7 bases. Germline values: CDR1 MNHNS, CDR2 SASEGT. J was trimmed by 2 bases and V by 6 bases; bases with no gene match: 9. This CDR3 is built from 15 residues. The CDR3 protein is CASSRGSSGQETQYF. DNA for the CDR3: TGTGCCAGCAGCCGAGGATCTAGCGGACAAGAGACCCAGTACTTC.

V usage is TRBV7-2 and J usage is TRBJ2-7; TRBD1 aligns across 7 bases. Germline V gene lookup returns CDR1 SGHTA and CDR2 FQGNSA. J gave up 2 bases and V 1 base, and 11 bases lay outside the gene matches. The CDR3 runs 17 residues. The chain's CDR3 is CASSLVFPPQGAYEQYF. In DNA, the CDR3 is TGTGCCAGCAGCTTAGTATTCCCCCCCCAGGGGGCCTACGAGCAGTACTTC.

This clonotype was recorded a few times. V and J are TRBV7-9 and TRBJ2-7, with D unclear. The CDR3 loop spans 13 amino acids. CDR1 SEHNR and CDR2 FQNEAQ come from the germline V gene (reference sequence). V was pared by 4 bases and J by 4 bases, with 11 bases between. CDR3 region: CASSSSYSYEQYF. The CDR3 DNA follows: TGTGCCAGCAGCTCCTCCTACTCATACGAGCAGTACTTC. Together with reference TRBV7-9 and TRBJ2-7, the CDR3 gives the full variable domain: DTGVSQNPRHKITKRGQNVTFRCDPISEHNRLYWYRQTLGQGPEFLTYFQNEAQLEKSRLLSDRFSAERPKGSFSTLEIQRTEQGDSAMYLCASSSSYSYEQYFGPGTRLTVT.

The chain employs TRBV7-9 and TRBJ1-2, with D hard to call. Germline-derived CDR1 and CDR2 are SEHNR and FQNEAQ (reference sequence). The CDR3 loop spans 14 amino acids. Trimming left V 5 bases short and J 5 bases short, with 15 bases between. The CDR3 DNA reads TGTGCCAGCAGCGAAAGCGGGGTGCGGTATGGCTACACCTTC. It is translated as CASSESGVRYGYTF.

In its sample, this clonotype was seen many times. The chain uses TRBV7-6 and TRBJ2-1; TRBD2 aligns across 8 bases. The CDR3 sequence is 16 residues long. Trimming cost V 2 bases and J 6 bases; bases outside gene matches: 9. CDR1 and CDR2 (germline): SGHVS, FNYEAQ. The CDR3 DNA reads as TGTGCCAGCAGCTTAACCCTGGTAGCGGGGCTCAATGAGCAGTTCTTC. The encoded protein is CASSLTLVAGLNEQFF.

This clonotype was picked up many times. CDR3 protein: CASSFAASSYNEQFF. The DNA of the CDR3 is TGTGCCAGCAGCTTTGCGGCAAGCTCCTACAATGAGCAGTTCTTC. This sequence joins TRBV7-3 and TRBJ2-1; D is unclear. Germline V gene sequence: CDR1 SGHTA, CDR2 FQGTGA. This CDR3 is built from 15 residues. With 3 bases removed from V and 0 bases from J, the gap between germline ends came to 9 bases.

The rearrangement uses TRBV27 and TRBJ1-6; D is unresolved. This CDR3 has 15 residues. The ends were cut back, 0 bases at V and 4 bases at J, with 7 bases in the middle. CDR1 and CDR2 from the germline V gene are MNHEY and SMNVEV (reference sequence). The CDR3 DNA follows: TGTGCCAGCAGTTTATCGCAAATTTATAATTCACCCCTCCACTTT. It encodes CASSLSQIYNSPLHF.

This clonotype has a count of ten or more. The rearrangement links TRBV7-2 to TRBJ1-5; D is unresolved. V was shortened by 2 bases and J by 9 bases, with 11 bases between the two germline ends. The CDR3 consists of 13 residues. Germline V gives CDR1 SGHTA, CDR2 FQGNSA. The DNA for the CDR3 is TGTGCCAGCAGCTTATGGAGGGATTGGCCCCAGCATTTT. It translates to CASSLWRDWPQHF.

This sequence joins TRBV6-1 and TRBJ2-2; 7 bases are a match to TRBD1. Looked up from germline, CDR1 is MNHNS and CDR2 is SASEGT. This CDR3 is 14 amino acids long. V was pared by 6 bases and J by 3 bases, with 4 bases of the junction left unmatched. CDR3 bases: TGTGCCAGCAGGACAGGGTCCGACACCGGGGAGCTGTTTTTT. This sequence encodes CASRTGSDTGELFF.

This clonotype appeared a few times. The V and J genes are TRBV5-1 and TRBJ2-5; D unclear. Germline values: CDR1 SGHRS, CDR2 YFSETQ. V was shortened by 1 base and J by 5 bases, with 12 bases between the two germline ends. This CDR3 has 14 residues. CDR3 residues: CASSLRDSSETQYF. CDR3 bases: TGCGCCAGCAGCTTGAGGGATTCAAGTGAGACCCAGTACTTC.

This clonotype has a count of ten or more. The rearrangement uses TRBV7-8 and TRBJ2-1; 15 bases line up with TRBD2. Germline V gene lookup returns CDR1 SGHVS and CDR2 FQNEAQ. After removal of 5 bases from V and 6 bases from J, the junction contained 11 bases not matched to a gene. The CDR3 is made up of 18 amino acids. The CDR3 nucleotides are TGTGCCAGCAGCCGATCAGGTGTGGGACTAGCGGGAGGCAATGAGCAGTTCTTC. Protein: CASSRSGVGLAGGNEQFF.

This clonotype occurred many times. The CDR3 nucleotides read TGTGCCAGCGGCATCGGAACAGATGAAAAACTGTTTTTT. This sequence encodes CASGIGTDEKLFF. The chain is built from TRBV3-1 and TRBJ1-4; D remains ambiguous. CDR3 length: 13 residues. The V end lost 8 bases, the J end lost 6 bases, and 13 bases lay between the germline ends. From germline, CDR1 is LGHDT and CDR2 YNNKEL (reference sequence). The entire variable domain, with the rest obtained from reference TRBV3-1 and TRBJ1-4, is as follows: DTAVSQTPKYLVTQMGNDKSIKCEQNLGHDTMYWYKQDSKKFLKIMFSYNNKELIINETVPNRFSPKSPDKAHLNLHINSLELGDSAVYFCASGIGTDEKLFFGSGTQLSVL.

At least ten counts were recorded for this clonotype. The chain uses TRBV3-1 and TRBJ2-5; D may be TRBD1 or TRBD2 (5 bases each). CDR1 LGHDT and CDR2 YNNKEL come from the germline V gene (reference sequence). The CDR3 runs to 14 residues. The V end was cut by 2 bases, the J end by 2 bases, with 9 bases between. The CDR3 sequence is CASSQQGPQETQYF. The CDR3 bases are TGTGCCAGCAGCCAACAGGGACCTCAAGAGACCCAGTACTTC.

This clonotype came up a few times. The rearrangement links TRBV9 to TRBJ2-5; TRBD1 matches at 11 bases. The ends lost 4 bases at V and 5 bases at J; junction bases unmatched: 13. Germline V gene sequence: CDR1 SGDLS, CDR2 YYNGEE. The CDR3 loop spans 17 amino acids. CDR3 protein: CASSNHADRGLGETQYF. The CDR3 DNA is TGTGCCAGCAGCAACCACGCGGACAGGGGGCTAGGGGAGACCCAGTACTTC.